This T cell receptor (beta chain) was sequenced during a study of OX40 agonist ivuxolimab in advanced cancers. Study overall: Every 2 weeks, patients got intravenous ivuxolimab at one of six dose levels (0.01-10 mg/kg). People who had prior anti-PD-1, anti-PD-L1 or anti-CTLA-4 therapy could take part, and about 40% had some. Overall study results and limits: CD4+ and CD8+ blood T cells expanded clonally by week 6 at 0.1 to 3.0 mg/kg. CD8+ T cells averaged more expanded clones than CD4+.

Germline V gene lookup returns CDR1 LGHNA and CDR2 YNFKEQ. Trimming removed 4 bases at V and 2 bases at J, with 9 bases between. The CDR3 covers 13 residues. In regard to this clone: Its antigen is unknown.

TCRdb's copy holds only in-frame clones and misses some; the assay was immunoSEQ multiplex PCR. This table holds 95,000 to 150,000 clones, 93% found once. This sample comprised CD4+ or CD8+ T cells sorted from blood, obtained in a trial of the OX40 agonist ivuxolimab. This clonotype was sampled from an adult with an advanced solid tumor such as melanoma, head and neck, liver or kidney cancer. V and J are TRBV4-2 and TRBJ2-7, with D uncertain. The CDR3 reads CASSPLYTYEQYF. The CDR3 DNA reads TGTGCCAGCAGCCCCCTGTACACCTACGAGCAGTACTTC.